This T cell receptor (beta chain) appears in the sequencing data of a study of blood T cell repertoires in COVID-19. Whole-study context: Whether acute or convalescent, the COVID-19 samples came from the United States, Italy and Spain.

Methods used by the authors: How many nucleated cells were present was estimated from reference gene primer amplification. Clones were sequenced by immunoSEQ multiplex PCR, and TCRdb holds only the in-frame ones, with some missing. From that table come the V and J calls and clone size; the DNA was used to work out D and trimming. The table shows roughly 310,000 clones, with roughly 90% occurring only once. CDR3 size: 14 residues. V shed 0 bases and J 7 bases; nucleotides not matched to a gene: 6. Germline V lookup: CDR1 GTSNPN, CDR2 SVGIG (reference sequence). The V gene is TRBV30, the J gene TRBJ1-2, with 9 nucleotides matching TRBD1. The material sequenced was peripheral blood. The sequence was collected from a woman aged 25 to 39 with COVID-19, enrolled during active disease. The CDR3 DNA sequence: TGTGCCTGGAGTGTTGACAGGGGGGTCGGTGGCTACACCTTC. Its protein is CAWSVDRGVGGYTF.